This T cell receptor (beta chain) is from a study of neoadjuvant anti-PD-1 for oral cavity cancer. V lost 2 bases to trimming and J lost 3 bases, with 15 bases between them. The CDR3 consists of 16 residues. The germline CDR1 and CDR2 sequences are SGHDT and YYEEEE. TCRdb's copy holds only in-frame clones and misses some; the assay was immunoSEQ multiplex PCR. The sample records some 14,000 clones, less than 75% being singletons. The gene calls are TRBV5-6 and TRBJ2-4; D perhaps matches TRBD1 (5 bases). This sequence originates from a person between 40 and 85 years old with oral cavity squamous cell carcinoma. The material was PBMCs, obtained before nivolumab (anti-PD-1) treatment. The CDR3 protein is CASSFWVGRSKNIQYF. As DNA, the CDR3 is TGTGCCAGCAGCTTCTGGGTGGGGCGAAGCAAAAACATTCAGTACTTC.